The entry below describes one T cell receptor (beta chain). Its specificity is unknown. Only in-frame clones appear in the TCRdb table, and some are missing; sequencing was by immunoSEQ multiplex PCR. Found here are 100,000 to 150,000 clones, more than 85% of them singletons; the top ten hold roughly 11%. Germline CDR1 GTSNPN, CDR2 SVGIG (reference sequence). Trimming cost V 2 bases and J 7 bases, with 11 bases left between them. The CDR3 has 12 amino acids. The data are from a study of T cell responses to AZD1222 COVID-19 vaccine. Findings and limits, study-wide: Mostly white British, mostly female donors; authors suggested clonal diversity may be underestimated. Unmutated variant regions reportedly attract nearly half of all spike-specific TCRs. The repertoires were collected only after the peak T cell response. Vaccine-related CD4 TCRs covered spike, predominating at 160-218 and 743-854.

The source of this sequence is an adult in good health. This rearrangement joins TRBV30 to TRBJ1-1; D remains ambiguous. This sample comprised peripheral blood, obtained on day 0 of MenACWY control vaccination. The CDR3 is CAWSPSTVEAFF. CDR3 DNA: TGTGCCTGGAGTCCCTCCACAGTTGAAGCTTTCTTT.